This entry is about one T cell receptor (beta chain). This specimen belongs to a study of blood T cell repertoires in COVID-19. The overall study: Samples taken during acute and convalescent COVID-19 were collected in the United States, Italy and Spain.

The CDR3 length is 15 residues. V lost 5 bases, J lost 6 bases, and 11 bases stayed unmatched. Germline CDR1 is MDHEN and CDR2 is SYDVKM. Original processing methods: The authors estimated nucleated cell counts from reference gene primer amplification. TCRdb keeps only in-frame clones here, not all; method: immunoSEQ multiplex PCR. V, J and clone size were drawn from that table, and D and trimming were deduced from the DNA. The sample lists roughly 260,000 clones; 80% to 90% were seen once. The chain links TRBV28 to TRBJ1-2, with 8 positions matching TRBD1. The sequenced material came from peripheral blood. This receptor was identified in a woman between 45 and 65 years old with acute or convalescent COVID-19. The CDR3 sequence: CASSLTDRDGDGYTF. The CDR3 DNA reads TGTGCCAGCAGTCTCACGGACAGGGACGGGGATGGCTACACCTTC.